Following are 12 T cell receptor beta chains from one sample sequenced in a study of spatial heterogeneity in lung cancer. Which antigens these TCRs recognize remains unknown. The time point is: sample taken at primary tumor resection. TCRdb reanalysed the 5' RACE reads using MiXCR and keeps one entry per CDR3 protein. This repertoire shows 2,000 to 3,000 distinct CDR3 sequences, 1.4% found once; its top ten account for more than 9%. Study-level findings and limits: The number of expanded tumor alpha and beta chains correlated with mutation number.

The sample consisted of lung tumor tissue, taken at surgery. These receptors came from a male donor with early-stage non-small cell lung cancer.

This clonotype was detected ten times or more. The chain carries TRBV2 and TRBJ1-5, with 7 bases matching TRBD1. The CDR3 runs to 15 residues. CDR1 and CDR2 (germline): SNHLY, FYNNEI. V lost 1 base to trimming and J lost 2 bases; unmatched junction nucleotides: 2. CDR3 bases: TGTGCCAGCAGTGAAGGGCAGGGGGGCAATCAGCCCCAGCATTTT. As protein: CASSEGQGGNQPQHF.

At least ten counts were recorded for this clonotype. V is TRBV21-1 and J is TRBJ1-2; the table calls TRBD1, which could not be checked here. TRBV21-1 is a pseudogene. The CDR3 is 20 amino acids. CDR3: CASSKEGRDRVTQKNYGYTF. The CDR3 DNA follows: TGTGCCAGCAGCAAAGAGGGCCGGGACAGGGTTACCCAAAAGAACTATGGCTACACCTTC.

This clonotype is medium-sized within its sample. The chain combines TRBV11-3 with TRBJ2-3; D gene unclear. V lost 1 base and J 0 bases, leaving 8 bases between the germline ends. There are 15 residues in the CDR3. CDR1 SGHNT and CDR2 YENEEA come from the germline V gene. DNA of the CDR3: TGTGCCAGCAGCTTAGGAGTCGGTAGCACAGATACGCAGTATTTT. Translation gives CASSLGVGSTDTQYF.

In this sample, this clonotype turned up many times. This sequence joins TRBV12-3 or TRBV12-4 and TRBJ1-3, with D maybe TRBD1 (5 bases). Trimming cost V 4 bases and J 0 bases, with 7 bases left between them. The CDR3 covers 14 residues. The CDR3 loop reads CASSSGLSGNTIYF. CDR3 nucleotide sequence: TGTGCCAGCAGTTCGGGACTCTCTGGAAACACCATATATTTT.

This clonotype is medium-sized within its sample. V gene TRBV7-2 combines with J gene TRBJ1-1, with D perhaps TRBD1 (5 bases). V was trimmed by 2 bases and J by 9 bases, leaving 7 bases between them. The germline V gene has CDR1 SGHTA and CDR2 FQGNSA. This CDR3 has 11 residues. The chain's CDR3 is CASSLQGKAFF. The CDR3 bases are TGTGCCAGCAGCTTACAGGGCAAAGCTTTCTTT. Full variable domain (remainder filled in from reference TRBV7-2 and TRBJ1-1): GAGVSQSPSNKVTEKGKDVELRCDPISGHTALYWYRQSLGQGLEFLIYFQGNSAPDKSGLPSDRFSAERTGGSVSTLTIQRTQQEDSAVYLCASSLQGKAFFGQGTRLTVV.

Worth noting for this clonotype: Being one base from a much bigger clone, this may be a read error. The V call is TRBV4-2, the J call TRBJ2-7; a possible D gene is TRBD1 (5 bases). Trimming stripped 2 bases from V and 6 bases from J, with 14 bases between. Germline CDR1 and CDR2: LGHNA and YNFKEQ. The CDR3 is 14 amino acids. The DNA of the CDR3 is TGTGCCAGCAGCCAACTCGCCTTGGGGCGCGAGCAGTACTTC. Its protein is CASSQLALGREQYF.

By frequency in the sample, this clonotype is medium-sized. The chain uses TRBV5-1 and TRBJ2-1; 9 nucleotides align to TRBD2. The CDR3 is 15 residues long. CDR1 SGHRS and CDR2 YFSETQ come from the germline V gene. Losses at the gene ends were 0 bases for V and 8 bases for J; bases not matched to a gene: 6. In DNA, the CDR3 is TGCGCCAGCAGCTTGGCTGCGGGGGGGACCTATGAGCAGTTCTTC. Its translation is CASSLAAGGTYEQFF.

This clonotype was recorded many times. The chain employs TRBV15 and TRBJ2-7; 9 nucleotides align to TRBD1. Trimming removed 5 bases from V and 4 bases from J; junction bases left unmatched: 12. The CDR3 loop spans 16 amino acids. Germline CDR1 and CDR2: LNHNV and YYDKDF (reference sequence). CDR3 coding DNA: TGTGCCACCAGCTTGACCGGGACAGGGTATCCGTACGAGCAGTACTTC. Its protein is CATSLTGTGYPYEQYF.

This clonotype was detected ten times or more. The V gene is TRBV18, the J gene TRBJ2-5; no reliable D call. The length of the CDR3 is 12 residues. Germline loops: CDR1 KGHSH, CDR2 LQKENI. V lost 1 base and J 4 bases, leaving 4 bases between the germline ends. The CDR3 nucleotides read TGTGCCAGCTCACCACTAACAGAGACCCAGTACTTC. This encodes CASSPLTETQYF.

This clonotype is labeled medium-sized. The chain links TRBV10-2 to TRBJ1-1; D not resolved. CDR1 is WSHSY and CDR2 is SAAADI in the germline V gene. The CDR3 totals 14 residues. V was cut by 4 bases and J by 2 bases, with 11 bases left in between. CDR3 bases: TGCGCCAGCAGTGGCAACAGTTATAACACTGAAGCTTTCTTT. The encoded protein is CASSGNSYNTEAFF.

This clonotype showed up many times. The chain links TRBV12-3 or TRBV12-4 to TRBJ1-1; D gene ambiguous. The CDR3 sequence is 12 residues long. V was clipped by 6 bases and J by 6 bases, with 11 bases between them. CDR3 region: CASSRVGSEAFF. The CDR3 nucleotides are TGTGCCAGCAGCCGGGTGGGGTCTGAAGCTTTCTTT.

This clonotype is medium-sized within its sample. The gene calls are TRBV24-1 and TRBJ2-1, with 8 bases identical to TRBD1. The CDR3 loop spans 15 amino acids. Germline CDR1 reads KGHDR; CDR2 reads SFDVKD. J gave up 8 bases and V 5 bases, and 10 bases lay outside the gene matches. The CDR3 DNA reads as TGTGCCACCAGTGGGAAGACAGGGGCCGATTATGAGCAGTTCTTC. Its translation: CATSGKTGADYEQFF.